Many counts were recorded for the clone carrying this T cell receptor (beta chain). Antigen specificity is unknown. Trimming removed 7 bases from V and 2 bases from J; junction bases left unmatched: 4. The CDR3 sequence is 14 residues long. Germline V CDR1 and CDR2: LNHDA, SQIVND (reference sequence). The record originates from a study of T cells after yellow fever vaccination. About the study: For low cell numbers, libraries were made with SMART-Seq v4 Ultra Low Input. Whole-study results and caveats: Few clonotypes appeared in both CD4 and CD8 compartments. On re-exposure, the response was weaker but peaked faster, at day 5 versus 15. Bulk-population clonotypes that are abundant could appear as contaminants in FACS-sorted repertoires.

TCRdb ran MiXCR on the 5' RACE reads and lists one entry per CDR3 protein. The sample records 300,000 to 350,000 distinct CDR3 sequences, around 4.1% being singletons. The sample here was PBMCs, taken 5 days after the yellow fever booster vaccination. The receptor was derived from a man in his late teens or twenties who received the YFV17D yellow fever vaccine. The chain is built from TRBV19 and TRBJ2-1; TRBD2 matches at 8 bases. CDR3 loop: CASISGGAYNEQFF. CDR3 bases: TGTGCCAGTATAAGCGGGGGAGCCTACAATGAGCAGTTCTTC.